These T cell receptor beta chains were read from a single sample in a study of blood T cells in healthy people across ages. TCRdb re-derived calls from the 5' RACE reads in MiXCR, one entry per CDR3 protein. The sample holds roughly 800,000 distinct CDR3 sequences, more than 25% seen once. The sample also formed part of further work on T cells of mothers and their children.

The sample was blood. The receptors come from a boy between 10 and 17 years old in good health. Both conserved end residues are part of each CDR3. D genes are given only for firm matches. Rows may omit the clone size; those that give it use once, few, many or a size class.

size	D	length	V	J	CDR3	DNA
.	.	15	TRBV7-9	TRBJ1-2	CASSLTGNGNYGYTF	TGTGCCAGCAGCCTAACAGGAAATGGGAACTATGGCTACACCTTC
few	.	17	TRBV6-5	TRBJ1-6	CASSYNDGGFGNSPLHF	TGTGCCAGCAGTTACAACGATGGGGGGTTTGGCAATTCACCCCTCCACTTT
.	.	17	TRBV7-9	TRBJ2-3	CASSLAGDTILTDTQYF	TGTGCCAGCAGCTTAGCTGGGGACACCATACTCACAGATACGCAGTATTTT
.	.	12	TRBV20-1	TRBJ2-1	CSADQGRGEQFF	TGCAGTGCTGACCAGGGCAGGGGTGAGCAGTTCTTC
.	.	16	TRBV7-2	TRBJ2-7	CASSILQGRASYEQYF	TGTGCCAGCAGCATATTACAGGGTAGAGCCTCCTACGAGCAGTACTTC
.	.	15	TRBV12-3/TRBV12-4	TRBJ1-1	CASSLGPSRGTEAFF	TGTGCCAGCAGTTTAGGGCCCTCTCGTGGCACTGAAGCTTTCTTT
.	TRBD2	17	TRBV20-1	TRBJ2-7	CSAVEGLAGAPPYEQYF	TGCAGTGCTGTAGAGGGACTAGCGGGGGCCCCCCCTTACGAGCAGTACTTC
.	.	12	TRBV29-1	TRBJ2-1	CSDHRVSNEQFF	TGCAGCGACCACAGGGTTTCGAATGAGCAGTTCTTC
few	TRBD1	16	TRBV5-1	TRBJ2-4	CASSLARLGQLNIQYF	TGCGCCAGCAGCTTGGCCCGTCTGGGACAGTTAAACATTCAGTACTTC
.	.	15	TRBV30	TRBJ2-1	CAWSPLRGAYNEQFF	TGTGCCTGGAGTCCCCTAAGGGGGGCCTACAATGAGCAGTTCTTC
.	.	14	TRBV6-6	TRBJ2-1	CASRPSMRDNEQFF	TGTGCCAGCAGGCCGTCAATGAGGGACAATGAGCAGTTCTTC
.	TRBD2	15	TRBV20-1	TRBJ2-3	CSAGLAGAFTDTQYF	TGCAGTGCGGGACTAGCGGGGGCCTTCACGGATACGCAGTATTTT
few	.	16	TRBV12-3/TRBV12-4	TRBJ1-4	CASSPHTGTGNEKLFF	TGTGCCAGCAGCCCCCACACCGGGACGGGTAATGAAAAACTGTTTTTT
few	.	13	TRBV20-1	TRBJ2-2	CGAGQLNTGELFF	TGCGGCGCGGGGCAACTTAACACCGGGGAGCTGTTTTTT
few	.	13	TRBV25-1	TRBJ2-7	CASSDSREYEQYF	TGTGCCAGCAGTGACAGCAGGGAGTACGAGCAGTACTTC
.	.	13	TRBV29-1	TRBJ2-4	CSVASRAKNIQYF	TGCAGCGTTGCGTCCCGAGCCAAAAACATTCAGTACTTC
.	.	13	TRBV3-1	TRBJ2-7	CASSLDRQYEQYF	TGTGCCAGCAGCCTGGACAGACAATACGAGCAGTACTTC
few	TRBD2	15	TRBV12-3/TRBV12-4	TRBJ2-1	CASSTRGDTYNEQFF	TGTGCCAGCAGTACTCGGGGGGATACCTACAATGAGCAGTTCTTC
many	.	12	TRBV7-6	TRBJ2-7	CASSLVEGEQYF	TGTGCCAGCAGCTTAGTAGAGGGGGAGCAGTACTTC
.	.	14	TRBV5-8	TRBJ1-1	CASPPAMLNTEAFF	TGTGCCAGCCCTCCCGCAATGTTAAACACTGAAGCTTTCTTT
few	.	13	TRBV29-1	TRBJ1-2	CSVENNPDGPYTF	TGCAGCGTTGAGAATAATCCGGACGGTCCCTACACCTTC
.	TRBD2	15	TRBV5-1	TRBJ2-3	CASSSISGGGDTQYF	TGCGCCAGCAGCTCCATTAGCGGGGGGGGAGATACGCAGTATTTT
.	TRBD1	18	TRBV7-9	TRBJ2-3	CASSPGPGQGALTDTQYF	TGTGCCAGCAGTCCCGGGCCGGGACAGGGGGCTCTCACAGATACGCAGTATTTT
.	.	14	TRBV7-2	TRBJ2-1	CASSPTGAKNEQFF	TGTGCCAGCAGCCCAACCGGGGCCAAGAATGAGCAGTTCTTC
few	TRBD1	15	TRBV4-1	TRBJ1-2	CASSQDRGPGNGYTF	TGCGCCAGCAGCCAGGACAGGGGGCCCGGCAATGGCTACACCTTC
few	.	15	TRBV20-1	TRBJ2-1	CSARDLKEYYNEQFF	TGCAGTGCTAGAGATCTTAAGGAGTACTACAATGAGCAGTTCTTC
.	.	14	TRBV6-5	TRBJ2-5	CASSYYKGRETQYF	TGTGCCAGCAGTTATTACAAGGGTAGGGAGACCCAGTACTTC
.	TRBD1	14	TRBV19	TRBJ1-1	CASTSRTGSIEAFF	TGTGCCAGTACCAGCAGGACAGGGTCAATTGAAGCTTTCTTT
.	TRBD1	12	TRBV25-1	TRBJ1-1	CASSDRQGGAFF	TGTGCCAGCAGTGACCGACAGGGCGGAGCTTTCTTT
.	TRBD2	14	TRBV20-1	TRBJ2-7	CSAWLAGQSYEQYF	TGCAGTGCTTGGCTAGCGGGGCAGTCCTACGAGCAGTACTTC
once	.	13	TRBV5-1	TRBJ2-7	CASSLPSGYEQYF	TGCGCCAGCAGCTTACCCTCTGGGTACGAGCAGTACTTC
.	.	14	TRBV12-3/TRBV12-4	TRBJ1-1	CASSLAQANTEAFF	TGTGCCAGCAGTTTGGCACAGGCGAACACTGAAGCTTTCTTT
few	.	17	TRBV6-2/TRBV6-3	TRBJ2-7	CASSTYRTPGIYYEQYF	TGTGCCAGCAGTACGTACCGGACCCCGGGGATATACTACGAGCAGTACTTC
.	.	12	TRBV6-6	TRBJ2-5	CASSRGSQTQYF	TGTGCCAGCAGCCGGGGGAGTCAGACCCAGTACTTC
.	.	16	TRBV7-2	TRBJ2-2	CASSLVWGPNTGELFF	TGTGCCAGCAGCTTAGTGTGGGGCCCGAACACCGGGGAGCTGTTTTTT
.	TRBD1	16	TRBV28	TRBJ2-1	CASSTPGQGVGNEQFF	TGTGCCAGCAGTACCCCGGGACAGGGGGTTGGCAATGAGCAGTTCTTC
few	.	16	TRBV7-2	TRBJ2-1	CASRFHGPMPHNEQFF	TGTGCCAGCAGGTTTCATGGTCCCATGCCTCACAATGAGCAGTTCTTC
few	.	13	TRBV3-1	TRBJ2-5	CASSQDGTGEQYF	TGTGCCAGCAGCCAAGATGGAACCGGAGAGCAGTACTTC
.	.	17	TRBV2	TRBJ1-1	CASSPQGRGLVNTEAFF	TGTGCCAGCAGCCCCCAGGGCAGGGGTCTCGTCAACACTGAAGCTTTCTTT
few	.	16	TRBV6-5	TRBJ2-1	CASSYRGQPTKDEQFF	TGTGCCAGCAGTTATCGTGGACAGCCGACTAAGGATGAGCAGTTCTTC
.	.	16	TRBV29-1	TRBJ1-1	CSVGTGATKRNTEAFF	TGCAGCGTTGGTACCGGGGCGACGAAACGGAACACTGAAGCTTTCTTT
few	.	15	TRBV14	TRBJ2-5	CASSQDYASEETQYF	TGTGCCAGCAGCCAAGATTACGCCAGTGAGGAGACCCAGTACTTC
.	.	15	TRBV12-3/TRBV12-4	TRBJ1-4	CASSLRGDIGEKLFF	TGTGCCAGCAGTTTGCGGGGAGATATTGGTGAAAAACTGTTTTTT
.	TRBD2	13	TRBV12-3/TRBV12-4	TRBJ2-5	CASQRELQETQYF	TGTGCCAGCCAGCGGGAACTCCAAGAGACCCAGTACTTC
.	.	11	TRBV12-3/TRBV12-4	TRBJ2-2	CASGKTGELFF	TGTGCCTCGGGGAAAACCGGGGAGCTGTTTTTT
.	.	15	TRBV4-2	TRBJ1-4	CASSQTGRKVEKLFF	TGTGCCAGCAGCCAGACCGGGAGAAAGGTTGAAAAACTGTTTTTT
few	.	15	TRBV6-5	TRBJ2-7	CASSYLMGGAYEQYF	TGTGCCAGCAGTTACCTGATGGGTGGTGCGTACGAGCAGTACTTC
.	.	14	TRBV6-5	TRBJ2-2	CASSYRLDTGELFF	TGTGCCAGCAGTTACAGGCTAGATACCGGGGAGCTGTTTTTT
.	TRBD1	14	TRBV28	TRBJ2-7	CASRPGGLSYEQYF	TGTGCCAGCAGACCAGGGGGTCTCTCCTACGAGCAGTACTTC
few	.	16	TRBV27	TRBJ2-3	CASSLVGGLFPDTQYF	TGTGCCAGCAGTTTGGTGGGGGGGCTTTTCCCAGATACGCAGTATTTT
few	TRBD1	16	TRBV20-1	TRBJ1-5	CSACPSLGGRGQPQHF	TGCAGTGCTTGTCCGTCATTAGGGGGCAGGGGACAGCCCCAGCATTTT
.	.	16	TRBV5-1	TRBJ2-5	CASSSEGSPWGETQYF	TGCGCCAGCAGCTCCGAAGGCTCGCCTTGGGGGGAGACCCAGTACTTC
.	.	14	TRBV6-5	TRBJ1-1	CASRSGAMNTEAFF	TGTGCCAGCAGATCGGGGGCGATGAACACTGAAGCTTTCTTT
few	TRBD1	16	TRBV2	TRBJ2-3	CASKTGPFRTTDTQYF	TGTGCCAGCAAGACAGGGCCGTTCCGTACCACAGATACGCAGTATTTT
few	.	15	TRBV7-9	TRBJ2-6	CASSFPTSGANVLTF	TGTGCCAGCAGCTTCCCCACCTCTGGGGCCAACGTCCTGACTTTC
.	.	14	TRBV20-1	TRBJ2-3	CSVFRQLGTDTQYF	TGCAGTGTTTTTCGGCAGCTGGGCACAGATACGCAGTATTTT
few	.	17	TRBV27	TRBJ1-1	CASSLWFGQSMNTEAFF	TGTGCCAGCAGTTTATGGTTCGGACAGTCGATGAACACTGAAGCTTTCTTT